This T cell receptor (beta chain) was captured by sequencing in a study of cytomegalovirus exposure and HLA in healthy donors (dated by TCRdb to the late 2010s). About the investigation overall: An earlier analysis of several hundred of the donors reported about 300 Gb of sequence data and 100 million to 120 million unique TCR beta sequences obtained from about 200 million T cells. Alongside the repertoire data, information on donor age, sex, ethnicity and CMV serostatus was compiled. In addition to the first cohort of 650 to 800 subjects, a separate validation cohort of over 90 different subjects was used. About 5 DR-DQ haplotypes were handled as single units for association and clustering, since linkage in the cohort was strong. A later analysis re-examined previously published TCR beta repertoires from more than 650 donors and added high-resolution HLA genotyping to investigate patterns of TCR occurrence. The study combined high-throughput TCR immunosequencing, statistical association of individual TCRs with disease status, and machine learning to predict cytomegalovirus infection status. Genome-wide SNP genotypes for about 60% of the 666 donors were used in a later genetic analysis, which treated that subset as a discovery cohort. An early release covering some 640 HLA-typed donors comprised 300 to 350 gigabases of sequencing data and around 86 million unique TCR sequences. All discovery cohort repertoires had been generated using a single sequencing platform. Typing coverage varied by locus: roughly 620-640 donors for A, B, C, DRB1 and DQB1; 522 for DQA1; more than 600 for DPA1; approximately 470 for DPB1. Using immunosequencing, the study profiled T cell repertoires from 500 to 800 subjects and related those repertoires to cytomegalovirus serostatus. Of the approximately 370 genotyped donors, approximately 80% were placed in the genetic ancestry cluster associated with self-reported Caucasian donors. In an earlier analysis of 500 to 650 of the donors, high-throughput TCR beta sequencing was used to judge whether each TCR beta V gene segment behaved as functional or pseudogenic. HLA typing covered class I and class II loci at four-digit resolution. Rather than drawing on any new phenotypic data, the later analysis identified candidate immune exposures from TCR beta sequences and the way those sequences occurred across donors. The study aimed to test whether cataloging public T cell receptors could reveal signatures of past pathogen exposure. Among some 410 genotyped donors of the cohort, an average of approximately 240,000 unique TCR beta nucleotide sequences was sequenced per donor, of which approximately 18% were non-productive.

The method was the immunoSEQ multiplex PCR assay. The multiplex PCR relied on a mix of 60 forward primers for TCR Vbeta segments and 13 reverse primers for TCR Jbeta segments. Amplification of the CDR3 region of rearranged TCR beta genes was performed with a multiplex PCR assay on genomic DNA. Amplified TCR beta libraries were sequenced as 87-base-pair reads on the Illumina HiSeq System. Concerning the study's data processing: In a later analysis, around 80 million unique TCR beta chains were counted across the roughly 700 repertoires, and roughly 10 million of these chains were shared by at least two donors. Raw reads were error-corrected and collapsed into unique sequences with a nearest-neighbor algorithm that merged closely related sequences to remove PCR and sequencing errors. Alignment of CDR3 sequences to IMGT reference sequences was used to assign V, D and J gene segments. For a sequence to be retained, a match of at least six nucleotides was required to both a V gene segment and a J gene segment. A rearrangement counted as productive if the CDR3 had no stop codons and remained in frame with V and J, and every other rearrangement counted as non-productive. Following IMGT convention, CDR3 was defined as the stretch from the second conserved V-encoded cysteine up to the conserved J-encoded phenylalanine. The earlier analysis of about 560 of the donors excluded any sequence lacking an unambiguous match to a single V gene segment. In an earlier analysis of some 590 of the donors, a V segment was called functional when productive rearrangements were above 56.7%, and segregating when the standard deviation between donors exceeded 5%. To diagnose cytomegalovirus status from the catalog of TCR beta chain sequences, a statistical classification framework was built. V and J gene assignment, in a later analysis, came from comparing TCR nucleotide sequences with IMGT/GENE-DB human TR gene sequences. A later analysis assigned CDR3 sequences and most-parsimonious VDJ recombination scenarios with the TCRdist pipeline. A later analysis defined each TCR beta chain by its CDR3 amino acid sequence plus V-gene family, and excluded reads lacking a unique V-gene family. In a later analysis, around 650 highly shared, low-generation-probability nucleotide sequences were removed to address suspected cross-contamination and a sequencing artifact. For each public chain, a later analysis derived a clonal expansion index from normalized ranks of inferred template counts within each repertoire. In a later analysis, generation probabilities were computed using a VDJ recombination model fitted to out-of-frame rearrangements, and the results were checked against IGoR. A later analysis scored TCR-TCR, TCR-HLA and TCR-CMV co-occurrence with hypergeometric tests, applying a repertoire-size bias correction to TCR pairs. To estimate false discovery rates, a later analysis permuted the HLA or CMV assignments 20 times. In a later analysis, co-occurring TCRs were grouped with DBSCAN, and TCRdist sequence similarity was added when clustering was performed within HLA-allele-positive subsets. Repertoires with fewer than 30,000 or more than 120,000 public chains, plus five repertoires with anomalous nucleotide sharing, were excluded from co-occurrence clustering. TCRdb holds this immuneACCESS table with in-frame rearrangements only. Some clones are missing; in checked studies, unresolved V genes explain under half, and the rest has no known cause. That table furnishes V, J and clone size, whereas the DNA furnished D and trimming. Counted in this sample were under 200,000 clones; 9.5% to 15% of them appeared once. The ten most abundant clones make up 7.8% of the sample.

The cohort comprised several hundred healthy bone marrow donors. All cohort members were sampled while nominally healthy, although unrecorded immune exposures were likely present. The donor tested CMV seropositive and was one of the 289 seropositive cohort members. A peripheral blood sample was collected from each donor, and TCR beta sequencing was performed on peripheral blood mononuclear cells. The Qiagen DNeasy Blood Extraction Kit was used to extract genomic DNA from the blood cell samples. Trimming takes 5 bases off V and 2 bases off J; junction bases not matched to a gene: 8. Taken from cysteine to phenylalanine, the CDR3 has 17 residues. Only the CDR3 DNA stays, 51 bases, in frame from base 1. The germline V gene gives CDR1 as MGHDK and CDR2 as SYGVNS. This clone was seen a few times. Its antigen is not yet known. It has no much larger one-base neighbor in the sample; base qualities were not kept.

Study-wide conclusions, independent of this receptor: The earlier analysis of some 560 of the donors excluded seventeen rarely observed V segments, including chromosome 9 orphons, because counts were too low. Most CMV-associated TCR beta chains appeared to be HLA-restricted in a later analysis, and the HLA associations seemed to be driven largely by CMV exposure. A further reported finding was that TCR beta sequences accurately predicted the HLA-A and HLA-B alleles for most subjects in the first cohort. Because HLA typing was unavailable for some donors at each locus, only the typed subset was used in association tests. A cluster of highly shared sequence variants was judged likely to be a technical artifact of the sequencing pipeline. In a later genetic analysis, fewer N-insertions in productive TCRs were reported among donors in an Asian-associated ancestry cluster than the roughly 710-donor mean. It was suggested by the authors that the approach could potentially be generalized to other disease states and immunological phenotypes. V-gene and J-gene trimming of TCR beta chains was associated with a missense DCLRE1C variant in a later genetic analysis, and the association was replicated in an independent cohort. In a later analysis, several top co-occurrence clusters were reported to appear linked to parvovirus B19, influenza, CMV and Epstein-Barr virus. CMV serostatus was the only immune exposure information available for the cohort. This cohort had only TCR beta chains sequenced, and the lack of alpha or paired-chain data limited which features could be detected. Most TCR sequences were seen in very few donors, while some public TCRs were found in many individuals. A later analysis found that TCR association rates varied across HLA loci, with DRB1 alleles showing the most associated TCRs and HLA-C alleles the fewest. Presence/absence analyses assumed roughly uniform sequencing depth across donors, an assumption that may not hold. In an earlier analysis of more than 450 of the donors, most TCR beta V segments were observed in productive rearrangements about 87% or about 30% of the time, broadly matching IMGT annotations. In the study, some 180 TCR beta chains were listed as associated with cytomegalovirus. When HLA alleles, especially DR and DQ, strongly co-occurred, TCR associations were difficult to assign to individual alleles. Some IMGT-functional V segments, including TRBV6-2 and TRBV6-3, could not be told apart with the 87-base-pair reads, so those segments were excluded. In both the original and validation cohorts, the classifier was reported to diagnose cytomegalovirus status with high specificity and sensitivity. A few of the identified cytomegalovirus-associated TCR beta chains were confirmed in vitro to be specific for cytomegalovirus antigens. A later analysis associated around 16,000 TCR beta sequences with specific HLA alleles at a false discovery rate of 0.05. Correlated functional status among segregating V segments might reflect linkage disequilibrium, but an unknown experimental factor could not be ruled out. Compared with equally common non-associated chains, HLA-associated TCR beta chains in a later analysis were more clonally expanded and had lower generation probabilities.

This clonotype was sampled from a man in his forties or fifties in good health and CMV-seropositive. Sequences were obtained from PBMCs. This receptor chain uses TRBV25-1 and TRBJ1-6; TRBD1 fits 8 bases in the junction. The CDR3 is CASSRQGLSTYNSPLHF. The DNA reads TGTGCCAGCAGTAGACAGGGGCTGTCGACCTATAATTCACCCCTCCACTTT.